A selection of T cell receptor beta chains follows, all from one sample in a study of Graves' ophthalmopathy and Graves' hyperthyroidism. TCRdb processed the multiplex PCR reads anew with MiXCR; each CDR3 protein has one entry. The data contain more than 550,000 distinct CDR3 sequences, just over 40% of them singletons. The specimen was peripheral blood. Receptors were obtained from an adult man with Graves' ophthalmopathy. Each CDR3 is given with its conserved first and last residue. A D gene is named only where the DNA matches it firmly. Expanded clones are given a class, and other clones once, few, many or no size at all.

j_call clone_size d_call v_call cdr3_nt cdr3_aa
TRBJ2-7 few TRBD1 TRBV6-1 TGTGCCAGCACCCGGACAGGGGGTTACGAGCAGTACTTC CASTRTGGYEQYF
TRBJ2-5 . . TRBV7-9 TGTGCCAGCAGCCTCCTTAGTGGGGGTGAGACCCAGTACTTC CASSLLSGGETQYF
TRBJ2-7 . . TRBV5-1 TGCGCCAGCAGCGCAGAACAATACGAGCAGTACTTC CASSAEQYEQYF
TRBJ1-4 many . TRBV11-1 TGTGCCAGCAGCTTATCCTCGGCCCCGACAACTAATGAAAAACTGTTTTTT CASSLSSAPTTNEKLFF
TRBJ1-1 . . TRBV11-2 TGTGCCAGCAGCTTTGGACTGTCCACTGAAGCTTTCTTT CASSFGLSTEAFF
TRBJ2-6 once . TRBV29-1 TGCAGCGTTGAAGTCAGGGACTCTGGGGCCAACGTCCTGACTTTC CSVEVRDSGANVLTF
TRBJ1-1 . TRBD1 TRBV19 TGTGCCCTCAGGGGGTTGTACACTGAAGCTTTCTTT CALRGLYTEAFF
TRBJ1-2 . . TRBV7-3 TGTGCCACCAGAGGGGCCCCAAACTATGGCTACACCTTC CATRGAPNYGYTF
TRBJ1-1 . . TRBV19 TGTGCCAGTGCTAGAAACGTGAACACTGAAGCTTTCTTT CASARNVNTEAFF
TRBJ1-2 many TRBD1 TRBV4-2 TGTGCCAGCAGCCAAGTTGAGGGGGCAGACTATGGCTACACCTTC CASSQVEGADYGYTF
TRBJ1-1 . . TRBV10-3 TGTGCCAGCAGTTCTTCCGGGGGGTGGACTGAAGCTTTCTTT CASSSSGGWTEAFF
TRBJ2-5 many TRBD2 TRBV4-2 TGTGCCAGCAGCCAAGAGGGACTAGCTGAAGAGACCCAGTACTTC CASSQEGLAEETQYF
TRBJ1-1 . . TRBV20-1 TGCAGTGCTAGGCCGGGTGACACTGGAGCTTTCTTT CSARPGDTGAFF
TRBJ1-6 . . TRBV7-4 TGTGCCAGCAGCTTAGTTGCCAGCAGCGCCTCTAATTCACCCCTCCACTTT CASSLVASSASNSPLHF
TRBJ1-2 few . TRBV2 TGTGCCAGCAGTCAACCCGGGGAGTATGGCTACACCTTC CASSQPGEYGYTF
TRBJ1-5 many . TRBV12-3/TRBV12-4 TGTGCCAGCAGCTTGGGAGATAGCAATCAGCCCCAGCATTTT CASSLGDSNQPQHF
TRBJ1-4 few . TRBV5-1 TGCGCCAGCAGCTTGGGGCCCGGAAATGAAAAACTGTTTTTT CASSLGPGNEKLFF
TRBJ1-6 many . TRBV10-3 TGTGCCAGCAGTTACTCGCCAGGGTACCATTCACCCCTCCACTTT CASSYSPGYHSPLHF
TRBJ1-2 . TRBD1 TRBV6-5 TGTGCCAGCAGTTACTCCGGACAGGCACAAAACTATGGCTACACCTTC CASSYSGQAQNYGYTF
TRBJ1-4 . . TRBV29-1 TGCAGCATCCGGGCCAGGGGTGAAAAACTGTTTTTT CSIRARGEKLFF
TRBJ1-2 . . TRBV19 TGTGCCAGTAGTGTACAGGGTCGGAGCTACACCTTC CASSVQGRSYTF
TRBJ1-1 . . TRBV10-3 TGTGCCATCAGTGAGGCGGGTGAAGCTTTCTTT CAISEAGEAFF
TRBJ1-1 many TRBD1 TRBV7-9 TGTGCCAGCAGCTACAGGGGGCAGGGAACTGAAGCTTTCTTT CASSYRGQGTEAFF
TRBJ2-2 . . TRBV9 TGTGCCAGCAGACCTAGGACGGACCACCCGTCCGGGGAGCTGTTTTTT CASRPRTDHPSGELFF
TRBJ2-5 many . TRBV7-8 TGTGCCAGCAGCTCTAGGGTGGTAGAGACCCAGTACTTC CASSSRVVETQYF
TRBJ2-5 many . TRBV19 TGTGCCAGTAGTATAGTGTCCGGGACACAGAAAGAGACCCAGTACTTC CASSIVSGTQKETQYF